These 32 T cell receptor beta chains were all obtained from the same sample, sequenced in a study of blood T cells in healthy people across ages (dated by TCRdb to the mid-2010s). The receptor library was made with 5' RACE. TCRdb shows the sequencer as Illumina HiSeq 2500. A second PCR of about 6 to 12 cycles was performed with a sample-barcoded 5' primer and a J-beta primer mix. The raw public reads went through TCRdb reprocessing: fastp at Q25, MiXCR clone calling, in-frame beta chains kept. Identical CDR3 protein sequences are pooled into one entry, listed with their most common genes and DNA. In this sample the table shows 630,000 or so distinct CDR3 sequences, approximately 30% of which occur a single time. 15% to 19% of the sample rests with the top ten. The sequencing sample was made of blood. Every receptor here comes from an elderly woman in good health.

The sample holds many counts of this clonotype. V and J are TRBV5-1 and TRBJ2-6, with D hard to call. The CDR3 contains 18 residues. Germline lookup yields CDR1 SGHRS and CDR2 YFSETQ. Trimming left V 0 bases short and J 0 bases short, with 13 bases between. CDR3 region: CASSLVPLRSSGANVLTF. The CDR3 region has the DNA TGCGCCAGCAGCTTGGTCCCATTGCGTAGCTCTGGGGCCAACGTCCTGACTTTC. The variable domain in full, with the rest retrieved from reference TRBV5-1 and TRBJ2-6, is KAGVTQTPRYLIKTRGQQVTLSCSPISGHRSVSWYQQTPGQGLQFLFEYFSETQRNKGNFPGRFSGRQFSNSRSEMNVSTLELGDSALYLCASSLVPLRSSGANVLTFGAGSRLTVL.

This clonotype came up a few times. This chain links TRBV20-1 with TRBJ1-5, with 7 positions matching TRBD1. The CDR3 extends over 14 amino acids. Germline loops: CDR1 DFQATT, CDR2 SNEGSKA (reference sequence). With V trimmed by 1 base and J by 10 bases, 10 bases remained unmatched. CDR3 protein: CSARGGEGAGPQHF. CDR3 DNA sequence: TGCAGTGCTAGAGGAGGGGAGGGGGCAGGACCCCAGCATTTT.

This clonotype has ten or more counts. This chain joins TRBV7-3 and TRBJ2-6; 7 bases fit TRBD1. This CDR3 has 16 amino acids. Trimming removed 4 bases from V and 2 bases from J; junction bases left unmatched: 5. Germline V CDR1 and CDR2: SGHTA, FQGTGA. CDR3 DNA: TGTGCCAGCAGCTCGAACAGGGGAACTGGGGCCAACGTCCTGACTTTC. Amino acids: CASSSNRGTGANVLTF.

Only a few counts were recorded for this clonotype. This may stem from a read error, because a much larger clone lies one nucleotide away. The J gene is TRBJ2-1, the V gene TRBV6-1, with D perhaps TRBD2 (7 bases). The V end lost 1 base, the J end lost 7 bases, and 17 bases lay between the germline ends. The CDR3 spans 16 residues. Germline-derived CDR1 and CDR2 are MNHNS and SASEGT. The CDR3 here is CASSEGCGGGVNEQFF. CDR3 DNA: TGTGCCAGCAGTGAAGGCTGCGGAGGGGGGGTTAATGAGCAGTTCTTC.

This clonotype has more than one count but fewer than ten. V usage is TRBV6-2 or TRBV6-3 and J usage is TRBJ1-2, with D maybe TRBD1 (5 bases). The CDR3 contains 15 residues. The V gene lost 2 bases and the J gene lost 6 bases, with 16 bases spanning the gap. Germline CDR1 reads MNHEY; CDR2 reads SVGEGT. The CDR3 is CASSYRGRGLNGYTF. The CDR3 DNA reads TGTGCCAGCAGTTACCGAGGGAGGGGCTTGAATGGCTACACCTTC.

This clonotype has a count of ten or more. The junction does not match germline at one end; this may be a read error. The chain employs TRBV5-1 and TRBJ2-1; D not certain. Germline lookup yields CDR1 SGHRS and CDR2 YFSETQ. This CDR3 contains 12 residues. CDR3 sequence (DNA): TGTGCCAGCTCACCGGGCGGAAATGAGCAGTTCTTC. Protein sequence: CASSPGGNEQFF.

This chain links TRBV30 with TRBJ1-3, with D perhaps matching TRBD1 (6 bases). V was clipped by 2 bases and J by 0 bases, with 11 bases between them. In germline, CDR1 is GTSNPN, CDR2 SVGIG (reference sequence). The CDR3 consists of 15 residues. The CDR3 nucleotides are TGTGCCTGGAGTAAAACAGGGAGCTCTGGAAACACCATATATTTT. It specifies CAWSKTGSSGNTIYF.

This clonotype was recorded many times. This chain joins TRBV5-1 and TRBJ1-2; perhaps TRBD1 as D (6 bases). Germline V gene lookup returns CDR1 SGHRS and CDR2 YFSETQ. The V gene lost 4 bases and the J gene lost 1 base, with 11 bases spanning the gap. This CDR3 comprises 14 residues. The CDR3 nucleotides are TGCGCCAGCAGCGCTCCGGGACATAACTATGGCTACACCTTC. Protein: CASSAPGHNYGYTF.

The table lists this clonotype with a few counts. The rearrangement uses TRBV5-1 and TRBJ1-1; 9 nucleotides match TRBD1. V lost 6 bases, J lost 5 bases, and 14 bases stayed unmatched. Germline V gene lookup returns CDR1 SGHRS and CDR2 YFSETQ. The CDR3 length is 16 residues. The CDR3 DNA reads TGCGCCAGCACCAAAACACAGGGACAGGGAGATACTGAAGCTTTCTTT. Amino acid sequence: CASTKTQGQGDTEAFF.

This clonotype was seen repeatedly, ten times or more. The rearrangement links TRBV7-2 to TRBJ1-5; possible D gene TRBD1, 6 bases. Germline CDR1 and CDR2: SGHTA and FQGNSA. The V end was cut by 3 bases, the J end by 3 bases, with 12 bases between. CDR3 length: 15 residues. The DNA for the CDR3 is TGTGCCAGCAGCTTGGATGGACAGATCAATCAGCCCCAGCATTTT. Amino acid sequence: CASSLDGQINQPQHF.

Details on this clonotype: This could be a read error, since a much larger clone is one nucleotide away. The V gene is TRBV2, the J gene TRBJ2-1; 7 nucleotides match TRBD1. The junction had 14 bases not matched to a gene; V was cut back by 5 bases and J by 13 bases. CDR3 length: 14 residues. Germline V gene data show CDR1 as SNHLY and CDR2 as FYNNEI. The CDR3 DNA follows: TGTGCCAGCAGTCCCAGCGACAGGGTGGAGACCCAGTTCTTC. Its translation is CASSPSDRVETQFF.

This clonotype was picked up many times. This chain joins TRBV27 and TRBJ1-6; 7 bases align to TRBD1. Germline loops: CDR1 MNHEY, CDR2 SMNVEV (reference sequence). This CDR3 comprises 17 residues. Trimming removed 5 bases from V and 0 bases from J; junction bases left unmatched: 7. CDR3 sequence: CASSKRQGGSYNSPLHF. The DNA for the CDR3 is TGTGCCAGCAGTAAACGACAGGGTGGCTCCTATAATTCACCCCTCCACTTT.

DNA of the CDR3: TGCAGTGCTTTACCCGGGGGGCAGCTGAACTATGGCTACACCTTC. Amino acids: CSALPGGQLNYGYTF. The chain is built from TRBV20-1 and TRBJ1-2; tentative D call: TRBD1 (6 bases). The CDR3 consists of 15 residues. Germline V gives CDR1 DFQATT, CDR2 SNEGSKA (reference sequence). Trimming cost V 5 bases and J 2 bases, with 18 bases left between them.

For the CDR3, the DNA is TGTGCCAGCAGGAGGGACAGGGCTGCAACTAATGAAAAACTGTTTTTT. Translated: CASRRDRAATNEKLFF. The rearrangement joins TRBV27 to TRBJ1-4, with TRBD1 matching 9 bases. Germline CDR1 is MNHEY and CDR2 is SMNVEV (reference sequence). The CDR3 sequence is 16 residues long. After removal of 6 bases from V and 0 bases from J, the junction contained 5 bases not matched to a gene.

This clonotype was recorded many times. J is TRBJ2-5 and V is TRBV20-1; 7 bases match TRBD1. The CDR3 sequence is 14 residues long. Germline CDR1 reads DFQATT; CDR2 reads SNEGSKA (reference sequence). V shed 6 bases and J 1 base; nucleotides not matched to a gene: 8. The CDR3 region has the DNA TGCAGTGCCCTCGATGGACAGGTCCAAGAGACCCAGTACTTC. It specifies CSALDGQVQETQYF.

On this clonotype itself: Possible read error: a much larger clone is one base away. The chain links TRBV5-1 to TRBJ1-4, with 8 bases matching TRBD1. This CDR3 has 15 residues. CDR1 and CDR2 (germline): SGHRS, YFSETQ. The CDR3 bases are TGCGCCAGCAGTAGTCGCGGGACAGGAGGTGAAAAACGGTTTTTT. Translation gives CASSSRGTGGEKRFF.

V is TRBV27 and J is TRBJ2-3; D unclear. CDR3 size: 12 residues. Trimming shortened V by 3 bases and J by 4 bases, and 5 bases separated the two germline ends. Per the germline V gene, CDR1 is MNHEY and CDR2 is SMNVEV (reference sequence). The CDR3 reads CASSFQADTQYF. CDR3 DNA sequence: TGTGCCAGCAGTTTTCAGGCAGATACGCAGTATTTT.

This clonotype was counted a few times. The rearrangement uses TRBV30 and TRBJ2-5, with D unresolved. The CDR3 covers 12 residues. Germline CDR1 reads GTSNPN; CDR2 reads SVGIG (reference sequence). The V end lost 1 base, the J end lost 1 base, and 4 bases lay between the germline ends. CDR3 nucleotides: TGTGCCTGGAGTGCAGCCCAAGAGACCCAGTACTTC. This translates into CAWSAAQETQYF. The whole variable domain, remainder taken from reference TRBV30 and TRBJ2-5, is SQTIHQWPATLVQPVGSPLSLECTVEGTSNPNLYWYRQAAGRGLQLLFYSVGIGQISSEVPQNLSASRPQDRQFILSSKKLLLSDSGFYLCAWSAAQETQYFGPGTRLLVL.

This clonotype was observed once. A much larger clonotype is one base distant, so this may be a read error. The chain links TRBV28 to TRBJ2-3; TRBD1 agrees at 8 bases. Germline trimming cut 8 bases from V and 3 bases from J; bases unmatched to any gene: 4. This CDR3 is built from 13 residues. The germline gives CDR1 MDHEN, CDR2 SYDVKM. CDR3: CASAGQATDTQYF. The CDR3 DNA sequence: TGTGCCAGCGCGGGACAGGCAACAGATACGCAGTATTTT.

This clonotype was observed a handful of times. This chain connects TRBV5-4 to TRBJ1-2; 10 bases are a match to TRBD1. V shed 4 bases, J shed 4 bases, and the junction held 10 bases outside the gene matches. This CDR3 is 16 amino acids long. Germline CDR1 reads SGHNT; CDR2 reads YYREEE (reference sequence). CDR3 loop: CASSVSSGTGVYGYTF. Here the CDR3 DNA reads TGTGCCAGCAGCGTTAGCAGCGGGACAGGGGTCTATGGCTACACCTTC. Filled out from reference TRBV5-4 and TRBJ1-2, the complete variable domain reads ETGVTQSPTHLIKTRGQQVTLRCSSQSGHNTVSWYQQALGQGPQFIFQYYREEENGRGNFPPRFSGLQFPNYSSELNVNALELDDSALYLCASSVSSGTGVYGYTFGSGTRLTVV.

This clonotype was picked up one time. The chain has TRBV7-8 and TRBJ1-3; tentatively, D is TRBD1 (5 bases). Trimming left V 4 bases short and J 8 bases short, with 18 bases between. Per germline, CDR1 SGHVS and CDR2 FQNEAQ. This CDR3 region has 15 residues. The CDR3 nucleotides read TGTGCCAGCAGCTACAACCGGGACCCGGTGCACACCATATATTTT. Its protein product is CASSYNRDPVHTIYF.

This chain uses TRBV7-3 with TRBJ2-1, with a possible D match to TRBD1 (6 bases). Germline-derived CDR1 and CDR2 are SGHTA and FQGTGA. V lost 1 base to trimming and J lost 4 bases, with 11 bases between them. This CDR3 contains 15 residues. This CDR3 is CASSLIPGVYNEQFF. The CDR3 nucleotides read TGTGCCAGCAGCTTAATCCCAGGGGTTTACAATGAGCAGTTCTTC.

The chain has TRBV6-6 and TRBJ1-5; D uncertain. V shed 0 bases and J shed 6 bases, with 9 bases lying between them. CDR1 is MNHNY, CDR2 SVGAGI, per germline (reference sequence). The CDR3 spans 14 residues. The CDR3 sequence is CASSYSRPRQPQHF. The CDR3 DNA follows: TGTGCCAGCAGTTACTCAAGGCCTCGTCAGCCCCAGCATTTT.

This clonotype was observed at least ten times. This chain connects TRBV5-6 to TRBJ2-6; unclear D gene. V shed 6 bases and J shed 2 bases, with 15 bases lying between them. Germline V gene lookup returns CDR1 SGHDT and CDR2 YYEEEE. The CDR3 runs 16 residues. The DNA of the CDR3 is TGTGCCAGCATATTAGGTATGGCTACTGGGGCCAACGTCCTGACTTTC. This encodes CASILGMATGANVLTF.

The chain joins TRBV7-2 to TRBJ1-1; D is possibly TRBD1 (5 bases). From germline, CDR1 is SGHTA and CDR2 FQGNSA. Trimming left V 5 bases short and J 3 bases short, with 13 bases between. This CDR3 has 14 residues. The CDR3 DNA reads TGTGCCAGCAGCCCCTGGGGGGGGGACACTGAAGCTTTCTTT. Amino acid sequence: CASSPWGGDTEAFF.

The gene calls are TRBV20-1 and TRBJ2-7, with 7 bases aligning to TRBD1. The V and J ends lost 6 bases and 3 bases, in that order; junction bases with no gene match: 14. There are 15 residues in the CDR3. CDR1 DFQATT and CDR2 SNEGSKA come from the germline V gene (reference sequence). CDR3 in amino acids: CSASQPDRAGYEQYF. The CDR3 coding sequence is TGCAGTGCCTCCCAGCCTGACAGGGCCGGCTACGAGCAGTACTTC.

The chain combines TRBV7-2 with TRBJ1-3; TRBD1 agrees at 7 bases. The CDR3 spans 17 residues. J was trimmed by 3 bases and V by 6 bases; bases with no gene match: 14. CDR1 SGHTA and CDR2 FQGNSA come from the germline V gene. CDR3 residues: CASSLKDRINIGNTIYF. The CDR3 coding sequence is TGTGCCAGCAGTCTAAAGGACAGGATCAACATTGGAAACACCATATATTTT.

Notes on this clonotype: This may arise from a read error, as a much more abundant clone is one base away. The genes are TRBV4-2 and TRBJ1-2, with no clear D. Germline CDR1 reads LGHNA; CDR2 reads YNFKEQ. This CDR3 comprises 14 residues. The CDR3 protein is CPSSQINELYGYTF. For the CDR3, the DNA is TGTCCCAGCAGCCAAATAAACGAGCTCTATGGCTACACCTTC.

Note on this clonotype: This may arise from a read error, as a much more abundant clone is one base away. V gene TRBV7-8 combines with J gene TRBJ2-1, with D uncertain. CDR1 is SGHVS, CDR2 FQNEAQ, per germline. The CDR3 is 15 residues long. The CDR3 is CASGLDGSSYNEQFF. CDR3 DNA sequence: TGTGCCAGCGGCTTGGATGGCAGCTCCTACAATGAGCAGTTCTTC.

The V gene is TRBV4-2, the J gene TRBJ1-4; D is undetermined. There are 19 residues in the CDR3. CDR1 LGHNA and CDR2 YNFKEQ come from the germline V gene. V lost 0 bases, J lost 0 bases, and 17 bases lay in between. The CDR3 loop reads CASSQDTGGIGATNEKLFF. In DNA, the CDR3 is TGTGCCAGCAGCCAAGATACTGGAGGGATTGGGGCAACTAATGAAAAACTGTTTTTT.

This rearrangement joins TRBV12-3 or TRBV12-4 to TRBJ1-2; possible D gene TRBD1, 5 bases. CDR3 length: 15 residues. Trimming cost V 4 bases and J 4 bases, with 16 bases left between them. The DNA for the CDR3 is TGTGCCAGCAGTTCCACAGGCCCGGCGCCCTATGGCTACACCTTC. Encoded protein: CASSSTGPAPYGYTF.

This clonotype appeared many times. This rearrangement joins TRBV10-3 to TRBJ1-6; TRBD1 matches at 11 bases. Germline lookup yields CDR1 ENHRY and CDR2 SYGVKD. V was clipped by 8 bases and J by 5 bases; unmatched bases: 5. CDR3 length equals 15 residues. The CDR3 loop is CAIAPGQGDNSPLHF. CDR3 DNA sequence: TGTGCCATCGCACCGGGACAGGGGGATAATTCACCCCTCCACTTT.